This T cell receptor beta chain comes out of a study of blood T cell repertoires in COVID-19. Study information: There were acute and convalescent COVID-19 samples, and they came from the United States, Italy and Spain. PBMCs, B-cell-depleted T cells, or T cells were the source of the cDNA or gDNA that made up the material.

TCRdb's copy holds only in-frame clones and misses some; the assay was immunoSEQ multiplex PCR. The sample has roughly 230,000 clones, about 85% seen once. Living in roughly 23 US areas, the participants were between roughly 18 and 95 years of age. People in the exposed group encountered a COVID-19 case within 2 weeks before entering the study. Sequenced material: PBMCs or T cells enriched from blood (not recorded which). This TCR was recovered from a woman aged 45-65 years who had been exposed to COVID-19.

The CDR3 coding sequence is TGTGCCAGCTCACAAGCGAGAGCCTCACTCGCGGATGGCTACACCTTC. Translation: CASSQARASLADGYTF. The chain has TRBV18 and TRBJ1-2, with D unclear. The CDR3 spans 16 residues. The ends were cut back, 4 bases at V and 6 bases at J, with 21 bases in the middle. Per the germline V gene, CDR1 is KGHSH and CDR2 is LQKENI. Looking up the rest from reference TRBV18 and TRBJ1-2 gives the full variable domain: NAGVMQNPRHLVRRRGQEARLRCSPMKGHSHVYWYRQLPEEGLKFMVYLQKENIIDESGMPKERFSAEFPKEGPSILRIQQVVRGDSAAYFCASSQARASLADGYTFGSGTRLTVV.